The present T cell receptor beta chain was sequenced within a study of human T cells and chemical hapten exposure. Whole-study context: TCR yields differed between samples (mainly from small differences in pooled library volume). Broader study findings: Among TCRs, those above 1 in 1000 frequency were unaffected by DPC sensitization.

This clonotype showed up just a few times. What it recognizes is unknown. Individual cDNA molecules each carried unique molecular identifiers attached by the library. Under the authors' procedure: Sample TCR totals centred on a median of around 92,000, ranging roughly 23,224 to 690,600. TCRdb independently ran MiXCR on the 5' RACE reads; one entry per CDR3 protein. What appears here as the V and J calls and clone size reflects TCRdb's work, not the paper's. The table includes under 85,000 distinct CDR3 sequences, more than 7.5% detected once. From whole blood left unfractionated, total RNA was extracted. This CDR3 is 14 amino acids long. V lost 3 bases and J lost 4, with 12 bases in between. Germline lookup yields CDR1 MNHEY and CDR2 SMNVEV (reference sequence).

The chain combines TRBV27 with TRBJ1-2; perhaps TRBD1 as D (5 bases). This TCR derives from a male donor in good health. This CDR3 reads CASSFSGRIYGYTF. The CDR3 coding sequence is TGTGCCAGCAGTTTTTCGGGGCGCATCTATGGCTACACCTTC.